This T cell receptor beta chain was sequenced for a study of cytomegalovirus exposure and HLA in healthy donors. PCR employed 60 Vbeta and 13 Jbeta primers. Per the original methods: Among the unique TCR beta chains that a later analysis counted, about 79 million in all, about 11 million were shared. The assay was immunoSEQ multiplex PCR, and TCRdb's table has in-frame clones only and misses some. Clonal size and the V and J genes are those of that table, whereas D and trimming came from the DNA. Of some 160,000 clones in the sample, over 70% were seen once. Trimming took 0 bases from V and 7 from J; bases not matched to a gene: 2. Germline assignment: CDR1 SGHRS and CDR2 YFSETQ. This CDR3 is 13 amino acids long. On this clone: Its target is unknown.

General observations from the study: Previous analysis showed most TCR beta V segments were productive about 87% or about 30% of the time. By HLA locus, TCR association rates varied in a later analysis, with DRB1 showing the most and HLA-C the fewest. Researchers left out some V segments, among them TRBV6-2 and TRBV6-3, as indistinguishable.

This sequence originates from a man aged 45-65 years in good health and CMV-seropositive. The sample taken for sequencing was PBMCs. The chain joins TRBV5-1 to TRBJ1-2, with 8 bases that match TRBD1. The CDR3 loop is CASSLGQGSGYTF. The CDR3 DNA reads as TGCGCCAGCAGCTTGGGACAGGGGTCTGGCTACACCTTC.